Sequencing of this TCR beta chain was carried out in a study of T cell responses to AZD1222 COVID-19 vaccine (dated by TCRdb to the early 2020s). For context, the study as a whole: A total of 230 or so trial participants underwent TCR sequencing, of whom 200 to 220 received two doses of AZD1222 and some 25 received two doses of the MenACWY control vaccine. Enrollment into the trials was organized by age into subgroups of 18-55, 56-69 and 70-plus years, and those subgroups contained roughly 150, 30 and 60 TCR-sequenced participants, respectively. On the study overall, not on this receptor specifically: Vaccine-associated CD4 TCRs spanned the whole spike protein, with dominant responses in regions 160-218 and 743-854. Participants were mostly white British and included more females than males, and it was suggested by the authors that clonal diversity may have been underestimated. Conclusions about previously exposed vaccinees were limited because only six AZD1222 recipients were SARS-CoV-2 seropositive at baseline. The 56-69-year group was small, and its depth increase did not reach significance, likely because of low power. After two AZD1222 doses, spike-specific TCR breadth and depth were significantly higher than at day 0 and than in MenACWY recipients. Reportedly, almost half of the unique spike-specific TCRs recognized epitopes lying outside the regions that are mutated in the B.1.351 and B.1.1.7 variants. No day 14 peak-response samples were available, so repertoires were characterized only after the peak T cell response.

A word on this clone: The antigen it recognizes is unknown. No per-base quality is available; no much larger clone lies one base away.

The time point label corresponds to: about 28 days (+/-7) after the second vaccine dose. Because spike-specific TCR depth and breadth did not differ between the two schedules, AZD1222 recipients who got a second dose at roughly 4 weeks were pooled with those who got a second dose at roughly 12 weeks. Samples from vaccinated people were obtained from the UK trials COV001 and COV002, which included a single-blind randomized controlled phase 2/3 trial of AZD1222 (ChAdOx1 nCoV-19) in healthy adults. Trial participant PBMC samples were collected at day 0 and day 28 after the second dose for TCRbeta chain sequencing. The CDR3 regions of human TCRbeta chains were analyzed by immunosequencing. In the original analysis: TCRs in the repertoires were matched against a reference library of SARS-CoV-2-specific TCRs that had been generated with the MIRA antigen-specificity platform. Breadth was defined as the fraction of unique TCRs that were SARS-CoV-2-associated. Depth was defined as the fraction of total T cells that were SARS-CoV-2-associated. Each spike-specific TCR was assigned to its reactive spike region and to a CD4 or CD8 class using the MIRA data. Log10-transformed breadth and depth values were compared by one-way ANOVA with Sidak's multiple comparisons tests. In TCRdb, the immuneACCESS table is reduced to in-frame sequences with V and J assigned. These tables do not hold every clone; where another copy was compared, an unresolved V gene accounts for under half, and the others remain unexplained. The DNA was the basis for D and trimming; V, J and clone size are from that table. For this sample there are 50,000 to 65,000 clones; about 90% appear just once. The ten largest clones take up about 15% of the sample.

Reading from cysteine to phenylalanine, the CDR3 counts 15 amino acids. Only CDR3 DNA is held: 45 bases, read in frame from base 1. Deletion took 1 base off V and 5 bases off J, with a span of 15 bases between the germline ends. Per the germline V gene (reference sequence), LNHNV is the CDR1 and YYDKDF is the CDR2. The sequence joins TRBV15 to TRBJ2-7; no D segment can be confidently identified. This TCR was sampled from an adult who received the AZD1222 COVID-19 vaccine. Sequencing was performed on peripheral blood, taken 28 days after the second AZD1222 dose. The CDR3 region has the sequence CATSRVVGVGNEQYF. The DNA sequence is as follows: TGTGCCACCAGCAGAGTCGTCGGAGTTGGGAACGAGCAGTACTTC.